Below, 28 T cell receptor beta chains from the same sample are listed, as sequenced in a study of response to subunit inactivated influenza vaccine. MiXCR was run by TCRdb on the RT-PCR reads, yielding one entry per CDR3 protein. The sample shows approximately 700,000 distinct CDR3 sequences, approximately 14% of them seen only once. This material consisted of PBMCs from blood, taken 14 to 15 days before vaccination. These TCRs come from a man aged 45-65 years who received an inactivated influenza vaccine.

In its sample, this clonotype was seen many times. The chain recombines TRBV5-1 with TRBJ1-3, with 7 bases lining up with TRBD1. J lost 2 bases, V lost 4 bases, and 3 bases had no gene match. The CDR3 has 14 amino acids. Germline assignment: CDR1 SGHRS and CDR2 YFSETQ. CDR3: CASSPGTAGNTIYF. Here the CDR3 DNA reads TGCGCCAGCAGCCCCGGGACAGCTGGAAACACCATATATTTT.

This clonotype was counted at least ten times. The chain joins TRBV12-3 or TRBV12-4 to TRBJ2-1; 12 nucleotides align to TRBD2. V dropped 6 bases and J dropped 8; count of bases not matched to a gene: 11. The CDR3 length is 16 residues. The CDR3 region is CASSQRGTSGLDEQFF. CDR3 sequence (DNA): TGTGCCAGCAGCCAAAGGGGGACTAGCGGGTTAGATGAGCAGTTCTTC.

This clonotype appeared a few times. This chain joins TRBV4-1 and TRBJ1-6, with 11 bases matching TRBD1. CDR1 is MGHRA, CDR2 YSYEKL, per germline. V trimming: 1 base; J trimming: 10 bases; junction bases outside the gene matches: 6. This CDR3 is built from 16 residues. The CDR3: CASSQVTGTGGSPLHF. In nucleotides, the CDR3 is TGCGCCAGCAGCCAAGTCACCGGGACAGGGGGGTCACCCCTCCACTTT.

Note on this clonotype: In this CDR3 the conserved last residue, phenylalanine or tryptophan, is missing, so a read error is likely. This chain connects TRBV12-3 or TRBV12-4 to TRBJ2-2; 10 bases are a match to TRBD2. The V and J ends lost 5 bases and 5 bases, in that order; junction bases with no gene match: 2. The CDR3 extends over 14 amino acids. DNA for the CDR3: TGTGCCAGCAGTGCTAGCGGGGGAACCGGGGAGCTGTTTTAT. This translates into CASSASGGTGELFY.

The chain couples TRBV24-1 to TRBJ2-5; weak D call: TRBD1 (6 bases). The germline V and J ends were trimmed by 1 base and 2 bases, with 13 bases remaining between them. CDR3 length: 16 amino acids. Germline CDR1 and CDR2: KGHDR and SFDVKD. This CDR3 reads CATSDFTRRGQETQYF. The CDR3 DNA follows: TGTGCCACCAGTGATTTTACCCGAAGGGGGCAAGAGACCCAGTACTTC.

This clonotype was seen at least ten times. This chain links TRBV7-2 with TRBJ2-3; TRBD1 matches at 7 bases. There are 15 residues in the CDR3. Germline V gene sequence: CDR1 SGHTA, CDR2 FQGNSA. V dropped 5 bases and J dropped 1; count of bases not matched to a gene: 6. The CDR3 sequence is CASSIKQGRTDTQYF. In DNA, the CDR3 is TGTGCCAGCAGCATTAAACAGGGGCGCACAGATACGCAGTATTTT.

This clonotype was picked up a small number of times. The CDR3 DNA is TGTGCCAGCAGCTTCGGGTCAGCCTATGGAAACACCATATATTTT. This gives the protein CASSFGSAYGNTIYF. V usage is TRBV11-2 and J usage is TRBJ1-3; no firm D call. Germline V gene sequence: CDR1 SGHAT, CDR2 FQNNGV. The CDR3 has 15 amino acids. With 3 bases removed from V and 3 bases from J, the gap between germline ends came to 12 bases. Combining the CDR3 with reference TRBV11-2 and TRBJ1-3 gives the whole variable domain EAGVAQSPRYKIIEKRQSVAFWCNPISGHATLYWYQQILGQGPKLLIQFQNNGVVDDSQLPKDRFSAERLKGVDSTLKIQPAKLEDSAVYLCASSFGSAYGNTIYFGEGSWLTVV.

This clonotype showed up just a few times. This chain joins TRBV6-1 and TRBJ1-5, with unresolved D. Germline V gene data show CDR1 as MNHNS and CDR2 as SASEGT. This CDR3 has 14 amino acids. V was shortened by 7 bases and J by 0 bases, with 10 bases between the two germline ends. This CDR3 is CASKVDGSNQPQHF. CDR3 bases: TGTGCCAGCAAGGTCGACGGTAGCAATCAGCCCCAGCATTTT.

This clonotype was picked up many times. This chain joins TRBV3-1 and TRBJ1-1; D remains unclear. The CDR3 runs to 14 residues. V lost 6 bases to trimming and J lost 1 base, with 12 bases between them. The germline CDR1 and CDR2 sequences are LGHDT and YNNKEL (reference sequence). CDR3 protein: CASSLRAGNTEAFF. CDR3 sequence (DNA): TGTGCCAGCAGTCTTAGGGCAGGGAACACTGAAGCTTTCTTT.

This sequence joins TRBV2 and TRBJ2-3; a weak D match, TRBD2 (5 bases). This CDR3 has 15 residues. V lost 3 bases to trimming and J lost 2 bases, with 12 bases between them. Looked up from germline, CDR1 is SNHLY and CDR2 is FYNNEI. The CDR3 sequence is CASSERARPTDTQYF. CDR3 nucleotide sequence: TGTGCCAGCAGTGAGAGGGCGAGACCCACAGATACGCAGTATTTT.

This clonotype came up a few times. The V call is TRBV7-9, the J call TRBJ1-6; TRBD1 is a possible D gene (5 bases). Trimming shortened V by 1 base and J by 6 bases, and 16 bases separated the two germline ends. The CDR3 extends over 17 amino acids. CDR1 and CDR2 (germline): SEHNR, FQNEAQ (reference sequence). The CDR3 sequence: CASSLGAAGFGNSPLHF. CDR3 bases: TGTGCCAGCAGCTTAGGGGCCGCAGGGTTTGGTAATTCACCCCTCCACTTT.

The gene calls are TRBV7-2 and TRBJ2-7; a weak D match, TRBD1 (5 bases). This CDR3 region has 14 residues. CDR1 is SGHTA and CDR2 is FQGNSA in the germline V gene. Trimming cost V 4 bases and J 2 bases, with 12 bases left between them. CDR3 coding DNA: TGTGCCAGCAGCTCATCCTCAGGGACCTACGAGCAGTACTTC. It yields the protein CASSSSSGTYEQYF.

The chain recombines TRBV5-1 with TRBJ1-5; D possibly corresponds to TRBD1 (5 bases). V dropped 4 bases and J dropped 4 bases, with 15 bases sitting between them. Germline CDR1 reads SGHRS; CDR2 reads YFSETQ. The CDR3 runs to 15 residues. DNA of the CDR3: TGCGCCAGCAGCGTCTCCGGGACTGGGAATCAGCCCCAGCATTTT. It yields the protein CASSVSGTGNQPQHF. Complete variable domain (other parts from reference TRBV5-1 and TRBJ1-5): KAGVTQTPRYLIKTRGQQVTLSCSPISGHRSVSWYQQTPGQGLQFLFEYFSETQRNKGNFPGRFSGRQFSNSRSEMNVSTLELGDSALYLCASSVSGTGNQPQHFGDGTRLSIL.

The V and J genes are TRBV6-5 and TRBJ2-3; a possible D gene is TRBD1 (6 bases). Germline lookup yields CDR1 MNHEY and CDR2 SVGAGI. Trimming cost V 5 bases and J 2 bases, with 14 bases left between them. The CDR3 contains 15 residues. This chain's CDR3 is CASSNRARNTDTQYF. As DNA, the CDR3 is TGTGCCAGCAGTAACAGGGCGAGAAACACAGATACGCAGTATTTT.

This clonotype was counted only a few times. The CDR3 DNA reads TGCAGTGCTACCGCAGGGCTTTCTAGCTCCTACGAGCAGTACTTC. Translating it yields CSATAGLSSSYEQYF. The chain links TRBV20-1 to TRBJ2-7; TRBD1 is a possible D gene (5 bases). Germline values: CDR1 DFQATT, CDR2 SNEGSKA (reference sequence). The CDR3 is 15 residues long. Trimming stripped 4 bases from V and 0 bases from J, with 16 bases between.

This clonotype has more than one count but fewer than ten. V is TRBV7-9 and J is TRBJ2-7; 9 bases map to TRBD2. The germline gives CDR1 SEHNR, CDR2 FQNEAQ (reference sequence). Losses at the gene ends were 8 bases for V and 5 bases for J; bases not matched to a gene: 16. The CDR3 extends over 16 amino acids. In DNA form, the CDR3 reads TGTGCCAGCCGTCTAGCGGGAATTACAGTCTACAACGAGCAGTACTTC. This encodes CASRLAGITVYNEQYF.

This clonotype occurred a few times. J is TRBJ1-1 and V is TRBV7-9; TRBD1 matches 8 bases. J gave up 2 bases and V 5 bases, and 7 bases lay outside the gene matches. Germline V gene data show CDR1 as SEHNR and CDR2 as FQNEAQ (reference sequence). The CDR3 consists of 15 residues. DNA for the CDR3: TGTGCCAGCAGCCAAAAAGGACAGGGTAACACTGAAGCTTTCTTT. Protein product: CASSQKGQGNTEAFF.

The chain has TRBV4-3 and TRBJ2-7; D might be TRBD1 or TRBD2, each matching 5 bases. CDR1 LGHNA and CDR2 YSLEER come from the germline V gene. The CDR3 covers 15 residues. The V end was cut by 3 bases, the J end by 0 bases, with 12 bases between. CDR3 amino acids: CASSHAGTASYEQYF. The CDR3 DNA reads TGCGCCAGCAGCCATGCCGGGACGGCCTCCTACGAGCAGTACTTC.

V is TRBV20-1 and J is TRBJ2-7, with D perhaps matching TRBD1 or TRBD2 (6 bases each). This CDR3 is built from 12 residues. CDR1 and CDR2 (germline): DFQATT, SNEGSKA (reference sequence). The V end lost 5 bases, the J end lost 6 bases, and 14 bases lay between the germline ends. CDR3 region: CSARPGGAEQYF. The CDR3 DNA sequence: TGCAGTGCTCGACCCGGGGGCGCCGAGCAGTACTTC.

The chain is built from TRBV7-9 and TRBJ2-1; the D gene is possibly TRBD1 (5 bases). The CDR3 extends over 15 amino acids. Trimming shortened V by 5 bases and J by 10 bases, and 21 bases separated the two germline ends. Germline CDR1 and CDR2: SEHNR and FQNEAQ (reference sequence). The CDR3 region is CASSPPRGPFGEQFF. The CDR3 DNA reads TGTGCCAGCAGCCCCCCAAGGGGTCCTTTTGGCGAGCAGTTCTTC.

The genes are TRBV5-1 and TRBJ2-2, with D perhaps assigned TRBD1 or TRBD2 (6 bases each). The CDR3 covers 17 residues. The V gene lost 4 bases and the J gene lost 3 bases, with 19 bases spanning the gap. The germline V gene encodes CDR1 SGHRS and CDR2 YFSETQ. This CDR3 is CASSHRTGAVYTGELFF. CDR3 coding DNA: TGCGCCAGCAGCCACAGGACGGGGGCGGTGTACACCGGGGAGCTGTTTTTT.

The sample holds a few counts of this clonotype. This chain links TRBV5-1 with TRBJ2-7; D unclear. The V and J ends lost 2 bases and 0 bases respectively, with 6 bases between them. The germline gives CDR1 SGHRS, CDR2 YFSETQ. The CDR3 runs to 13 residues. In DNA, the CDR3 is TGCGCCAGCAGCTTTGACAACTCCTACGAGCAGTACTTC. It yields the protein CASSFDNSYEQYF.

This clonotype was counted between two and nine times. V is TRBV20-1 and J is TRBJ2-7, with D possibly matching TRBD1 (5 bases). The CDR3 runs 15 residues. CDR1 and CDR2 from the germline V gene are DFQATT and SNEGSKA (reference sequence). Trimming cost V 1 base and J 1 base, with 14 bases left between them. CDR3: CSARAPRTRSYEQYF. CDR3 nucleotide sequence: TGCAGTGCTAGAGCCCCCCGGACACGTTCCTACGAGCAGTACTTC.

The gene calls are TRBV5-6 and TRBJ2-5; 8 bases align to TRBD2. Germline V lookup: CDR1 SGHDT, CDR2 YYEEEE. V shed 8 bases and J 0 bases; nucleotides not matched to a gene: 6. The CDR3 runs to 14 residues. CDR3 DNA sequence: TGTGCCAGTACGGGGGGGCTGTACCAAGAGACCCAGTACTTC. It translates to CASTGGLYQETQYF.

This clonotype was counted between two and nine times. The CDR3 nucleotides read TGCGCCAGCACGCCCCTCTCCGGACAGGGGGCTTACGAGCAGTACTTC. Protein sequence: CASTPLSGQGAYEQYF. The J gene is TRBJ2-7, the V gene TRBV5-1, with 11 bases matching TRBD1. V shed 6 bases, J shed 4 bases, and the junction held 12 bases outside the gene matches. CDR3 size: 16 residues. Looked up from germline, CDR1 is SGHRS and CDR2 is YFSETQ.

In this sample, this clonotype turned up a few times. The chain links TRBV7-6 to TRBJ2-1; TRBD2 might be the D (6 bases). The CDR3 totals 16 residues. Germline CDR1 SGHVS, CDR2 FNYEAQ. Trimming removed 1 base from V and 2 bases from J, with 12 bases in between. CDR3 coding DNA: TGTGCCAGCAGCTTAGGGTACCAGCGGGCCTACAATGAGCAGTTCTTC. It translates to CASSLGYQRAYNEQFF.

This clonotype was recorded a few times. The chain carries TRBV7-9 and TRBJ1-5, with D unresolved. The V gene's germline CDR1 is SEHNR and CDR2 FQNEAQ (reference sequence). The CDR3 has 11 residues. Trimming shortened V by 5 bases and J by 12 bases, and 11 bases separated the two germline ends. CDR3: CASSDDWVQHF. DNA of the CDR3: TGTGCCAGCAGCGACGACTGGGTCCAGCATTTT.

This sequence joins TRBV15 and TRBJ2-1, with D possibly TRBD2 on 6 matching bases. The ends were cut back, 1 base at V and 6 bases at J, with 10 bases in the middle. Germline V gene lookup returns CDR1 LNHNV and CDR2 YYDKDF (reference sequence). The CDR3 runs to 14 residues. In DNA form, the CDR3 reads TGTGCCACCAGCAGAGCGGGGGACCTCAATGAGCAGTTCTTC. Amino acids: CATSRAGDLNEQFF.